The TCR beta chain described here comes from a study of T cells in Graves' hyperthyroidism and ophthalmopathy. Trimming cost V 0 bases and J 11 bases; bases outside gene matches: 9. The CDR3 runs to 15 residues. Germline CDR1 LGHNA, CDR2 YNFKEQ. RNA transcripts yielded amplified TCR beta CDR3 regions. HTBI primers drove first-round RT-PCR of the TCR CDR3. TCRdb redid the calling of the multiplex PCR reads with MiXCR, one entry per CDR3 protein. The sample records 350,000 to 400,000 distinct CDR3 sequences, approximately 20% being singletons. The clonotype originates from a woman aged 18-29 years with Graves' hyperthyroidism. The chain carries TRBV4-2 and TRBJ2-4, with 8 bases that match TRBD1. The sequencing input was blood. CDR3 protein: CASSQDSGQVIVQYF. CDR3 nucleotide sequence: TGTGCCAGCAGCCAAGATTCGGGACAGGTTATCGTTCAGTACTTC.